The present T cell receptor (beta chain) was sequenced within a study of metastatic and nonmetastatic thyroid tumors. This clone showed up many times. TCRdb reprocessed the PCR reads using MiXCR. The sample yields around 34,000 clones, roughly a fifth seen once. All patients reached thyroid surgery having received no treatment beforehand. The CDR3 totals 13 residues. V was clipped by 4 bases and J by 8 bases, with 12 bases between them. CDR1 and CDR2 (germline): SGHVS, FQNEAQ. The specimen was blood. The clonotype comes from a female donor with papillary thyroid cancer or a benign thyroid nodule (not recorded which). Some clones in this sample may be carry-over from other donors' samples. V is TRBV7-8 and J is TRBJ2-1; D is uncertain. DNA for the CDR3: TGTGCCAGCAGCTCACTCCTAGACGATGAGCAGTTCTTC. Translated, it gives CASSSLLDDEQFF.